This T cell receptor beta chain emerged from a study of beta chain features in type 1 diabetes. Of note for this clone: Its antigen is still unknown.

Study-wide points: Sampled from patients, naive, central memory and Treg TCRB repertoires appeared more similar than those sampled from healthy donors. Moderate but significant shortening of TCRB CDR3s was recorded in all four CD4+ subsets from Type 1 diabetes patients. Cells carrying high TCR expression could end up over-represented when cDNA is sequenced.

Reverse transcribing all isolated RNA meant expressed TCRB transcripts were sequenced. Clones were read by immunoSEQ multiplex PCR, and TCRdb kept only the in-frame ones, dropping some. The table records under 400,000 clones, over 10% of them present only once. A CD45RO/CCR7/CD25/CD127/CD95/CD27 panel sorted naive, central memory, regulatory and stem cell-like memory CD4+ cells. J was trimmed by 0 bases and V by 4 bases; bases with no gene match: 7. The CDR3 is made up of 16 amino acids. CDR1 and CDR2 from the germline V gene are SQVTM and ANQGSEA. V is TRBV29-1 and J is TRBJ2-7, with TRBD1 matching over 12 bases. What was sequenced was naive CD4+ T cells from blood. This TCR derives from a man between 18 and 35 years old in good health. The CDR3 spells CSVGGTGGLYSYEQYF. The CDR3 DNA reads TGCAGCGTTGGGGGGACAGGGGGCCTGTACTCCTACGAGCAGTACTTC.